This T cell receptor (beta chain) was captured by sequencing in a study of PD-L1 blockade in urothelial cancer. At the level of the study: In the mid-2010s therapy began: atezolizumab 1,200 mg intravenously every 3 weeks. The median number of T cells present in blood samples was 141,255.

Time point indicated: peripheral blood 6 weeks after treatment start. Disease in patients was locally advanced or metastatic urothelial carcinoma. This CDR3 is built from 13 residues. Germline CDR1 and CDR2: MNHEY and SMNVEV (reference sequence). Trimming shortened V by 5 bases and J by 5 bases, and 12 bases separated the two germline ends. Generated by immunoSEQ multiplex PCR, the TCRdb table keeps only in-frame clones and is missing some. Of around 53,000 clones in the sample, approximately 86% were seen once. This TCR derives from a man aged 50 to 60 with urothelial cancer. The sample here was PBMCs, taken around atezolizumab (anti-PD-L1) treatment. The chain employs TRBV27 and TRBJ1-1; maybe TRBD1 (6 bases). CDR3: CASSEQGRTEAFF. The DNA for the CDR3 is TGTGCCAGCAGTGAACAGGGACGGACTGAAGCTTTCTTT.